The 3 T cell receptor beta chains listed next were all sequenced from one sample in a study of cytomegalovirus exposure and HLA in healthy donors. PCR primers comprised 60 Vbeta and 13 Jbeta primers. TCRdb keeps only in-frame clones here, not all; method: immunoSEQ multiplex PCR. This sample has about 190,000 clones, with roughly 90% found just once. Sample: PBMCs. These receptors were collected from a boy between 2 and 10 years old in good health and CMV-seronegative.

V gene TRBV13 combines with J gene TRBJ2-2; the D gene is possibly TRBD1 (5 bases). The V gene lost 6 bases and the J gene lost 2 bases, with 22 bases spanning the gap. The CDR3 consists of 18 residues. Germline CDR1 reads PRHDT; CDR2 reads FYEKMQ (reference sequence). The CDR3 reads CASRQPDTGLSNTGELFF. Written as DNA, the CDR3 is TGTGCCAGCAGACAACCAGACACAGGTTTATCCAACACCGGGGAGCTGTTTTTT.

This chain connects TRBV10-3 to TRBJ2-5, with D possibly being TRBD2 (5 bases). Germline CDR1 ENHRY, CDR2 SYGVKD. This CDR3 is built from 13 residues. V was trimmed by 3 bases and J by 5 bases, leaving 10 bases between them. The CDR3 DNA reads TGTGCCATCAGTGATGACTACGGGGAGACCCAGTACTTC. Amino acids: CAISDDYGETQYF.

The chain joins TRBV27 to TRBJ2-5; 16 positions agree with TRBD2. V lost 5 bases, J lost 11 bases, and 8 bases stayed unmatched. Per germline, CDR1 MNHEY and CDR2 SMNVEV (reference sequence). CDR3 length equals 15 residues. The CDR3 DNA sequence: TGTGCCAGCAGTCCCGGGACTAGCGGGAGGGCTGAGCAGTACTTC. This encodes CASSPGTSGRAEQYF.